The source of this T cell receptor beta chain is a study of T cell responses to AZD1222 COVID-19 vaccine. Repertoires were generated with immunoSEQ multiplex PCR, while TCRdb's copy carries only in-frame clones and drops some. The profile shows approximately 130,000 clones, 92% of them singletons. To note about this clone: Its matching antigen is unknown.

This CDR3 has 12 residues. Trimming took off 7 bases at V and 7 bases at J, with 11 bases between the two ends. General study points: Compared with day 0, the breadth and depth of the Spike-specific TCR repertoire rose significantly after two doses of AZD1222. Donors, mostly white British, included more females; clonal diversity was possibly underestimated. Vaccine-associated CD4 TCRs ranged over spike, dominating at 160-218 and 743-854.

The rearrangement joins TRBV23-1 to TRBJ1-5; D remains ambiguous. TRBV23-1 is filed as an ORF, its function uncertain. Source: peripheral blood, taken on day 0 of AZD1222 vaccination. This receptor was taken from an adult in good health. Here the CDR3 reads CASMKSNQPQHF. Here the CDR3 DNA reads TGCGCCAGCATGAAATCGAACCAGCCCCAGCATTTT.